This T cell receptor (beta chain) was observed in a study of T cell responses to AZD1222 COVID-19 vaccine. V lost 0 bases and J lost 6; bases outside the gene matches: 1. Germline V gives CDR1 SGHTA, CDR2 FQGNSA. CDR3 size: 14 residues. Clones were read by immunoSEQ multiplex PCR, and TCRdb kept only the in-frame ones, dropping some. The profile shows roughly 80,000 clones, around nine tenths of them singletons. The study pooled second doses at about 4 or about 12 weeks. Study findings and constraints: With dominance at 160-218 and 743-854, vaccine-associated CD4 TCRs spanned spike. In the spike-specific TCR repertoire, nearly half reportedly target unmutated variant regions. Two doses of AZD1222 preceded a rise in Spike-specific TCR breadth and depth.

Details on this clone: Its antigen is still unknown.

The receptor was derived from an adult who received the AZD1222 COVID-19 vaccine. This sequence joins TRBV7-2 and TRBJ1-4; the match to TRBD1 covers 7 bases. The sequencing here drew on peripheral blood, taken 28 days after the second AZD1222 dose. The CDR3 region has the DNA TGTGCCAGCAGCTTAGCGGGGACAGATGAAAAACTGTTTTTT. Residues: CASSLAGTDEKLFF.